This T cell receptor (beta chain) appears in the sequencing data of a study of blood T cell repertoires in COVID-19. As for the study in general: Acute and convalescent COVID-19 specimens originated in the United States, Italy and Spain. The cDNA or gDNA used as material had been derived from T cells, B-cell-depleted T cells, or PBMCs.

Per the study methods: Amplified reference gene primers provided the basis for estimating nucleated cell counts. The repertoire was sequenced with immunoSEQ multiplex PCR; TCRdb's copy has only in-frame clones and lacks some. V and J calls and clone size are as listed in that table; D and trimming were resolved from the DNA. Of 100,000 to 150,000 clones in the sample, 80% were seen once. The sample holds a few counts of this clone. Germline V lookup: CDR1 SGHAT, CDR2 FQNNGV. The CDR3 runs to 17 residues. V was pared by 1 base and J by 2 bases, with 7 bases of the junction left unmatched. The material sequenced was peripheral blood. The chain employs TRBV11-2 and TRBJ2-3; 9 bases map to TRBD2. The TCR originated in a human donor in a cohort sampled during active COVID-19. The CDR3 DNA sequence: TGTGCCAGCAGCTTAGTTCTAGCGGGGTACTTCACAGATACGCAGTATTTT. Its protein is CASSLVLAGYFTDTQYF.